The 28 T cell receptor beta chains below all came from one sample that was sequenced in a study of T-cell memory formation after mild COVID-19. TCRdb recomputed calls from the 5' RACE reads with MiXCR, one row per CDR3 protein. Among 50,000 or so distinct CDR3 sequences listed, approximately 9% were seen once. Material: PBMCs or a T cell subset sorted from them (not recorded which). Source of these receptors: an adult woman who had mild COVID-19 (a few samples of this study predate the infection). Cell type and time point are not known.

This clonotype is termed medium-sized. The J gene is TRBJ2-5, the V gene TRBV7-9; TRBD1 matches 7 bases. V shed 4 bases, J shed 2 bases, and the junction held 13 bases outside the gene matches. The germline V gene encodes CDR1 SEHNR and CDR2 FQNEAQ (reference sequence). The CDR3 is 17 residues long. The CDR3 DNA sequence: TGTGCCAGCAGCTCCTGGGACAGAGGACGCTTTCAAGAGACCCAGTACTTC. Protein product: CASSSWDRGRFQETQYF.

This clonotype was counted only a few times. The chain recombines TRBV20-1 with TRBJ1-4; TRBD1 aligns across 8 bases. Trimming took 4 bases from V and 10 from J; bases not matched to a gene: 14. The CDR3 runs 15 residues. Per the germline V gene, CDR1 is DFQATT and CDR2 is SNEGSKA (reference sequence). The CDR3 is CSAKGQAQRLGKLFF. DNA for the CDR3: TGCAGTGCTAAGGGACAGGCCCAGAGGCTGGGAAAACTGTTTTTT.

This clonotype came up a few times. The chain combines TRBV30 with TRBJ1-5; D gene uncertain. Germline loops: CDR1 GTSNPN, CDR2 SVGIG (reference sequence). This CDR3 is 13 amino acids long. The V and J ends lost 1 base and 9 bases respectively, with 13 bases between them. For the CDR3, the DNA is TGTGCCTGGAGTGCGGAGGTGTTAATGCCCCAGCATTTT. This translates into CAWSAEVLMPQHF. Combining the CDR3 with reference TRBV30 and TRBJ1-5 gives the whole variable domain SQTIHQWPATLVQPVGSPLSLECTVEGTSNPNLYWYRQAAGRGLQLLFYSVGIGQISSEVPQNLSASRPQDRQFILSSKKLLLSDSGFYLCAWSAEVLMPQHFGDGTRLSIL.

This clonotype was observed a handful of times. The rearrangement joins TRBV3-1 to TRBJ1-1; D possibly corresponds to TRBD1 (6 bases). Germline V gene sequence: CDR1 LGHDT, CDR2 YNNKEL (reference sequence). The ends were cut back, 6 bases at V and 4 bases at J, with 21 bases in the middle. This CDR3 has 16 amino acids. The CDR3 DNA sequence: TGTGCCAGCAGTCCAACCCGCAGGGGCCGGGGCACTGAAGCTTTCTTT. Its protein is CASSPTRRGRGTEAFF.

This clonotype occurred many times. The chain has TRBV12-3 or TRBV12-4 and TRBJ2-3; D may be TRBD2 (5 bases). This CDR3 contains 14 residues. Trimming took 4 bases from V and 6 from J, leaving 14 bases between them. The CDR3 region is CASSSRPLEDTQYF. The CDR3 DNA is TGTGCCAGCAGTTCGCGTCCACTAGAGGATACGCAGTATTTT.

The CDR3 DNA is TGTGCCAGCAGCCAGGGTGCGGCCAAAAACATTCAGTACTTC. Its translation: CASSQGAAKNIQYF. The chain recombines TRBV3-1 with TRBJ2-4; D is unclear. The CDR3 loop spans 14 amino acids. Trimming pared 3 bases from V and 1 base from J, leaving 7 bases between. CDR1 LGHDT and CDR2 YNNKEL come from the germline V gene (reference sequence).

The rearrangement uses TRBV20-1 and TRBJ2-3, with D possibly matching TRBD2 (7 bases). This CDR3 region has 15 residues. The germline CDR1 and CDR2 sequences are DFQATT and SNEGSKA (reference sequence). The V end lost 1 base, the J end lost 1 base, and 12 bases lay between the germline ends. CDR3 nucleotide sequence: TGCAGTGCTAGAGGGTGGGGGGGCCGCACAGATACGCAGTATTTT. It yields the protein CSARGWGGRTDTQYF.

This clonotype has a count of ten or more. V gene TRBV5-1 combines with J gene TRBJ2-7; a weak D match, TRBD1 (6 bases). CDR1 is SGHRS and CDR2 is YFSETQ in the germline V gene. This CDR3 is 16 amino acids long. V was shortened by 2 bases and J by 0 bases, with 15 bases between the two germline ends. CDR3 sequence: CASSFGWWTASYEQYF. For the CDR3, the DNA is TGCGCCAGCAGCTTCGGGTGGTGGACAGCCTCCTACGAGCAGTACTTC.

This clonotype was picked up a small number of times. The chain carries TRBV7-3 and TRBJ2-5, with D hard to call. Germline CDR1 and CDR2: SGHTA and FQGTGA. The V gene lost 5 bases and the J gene lost 5 bases, with 24 bases spanning the gap. The CDR3 length is 17 residues. The CDR3 DNA sequence: TGTGCCAGCAGCACCCCCCTCCATGGACGGTTCAGGGAGACCCAGTACTTC. Protein sequence: CASSTPLHGRFRETQYF.

The chain's CDR3 is CASSQNAGNDEQFF. The CDR3 region has the DNA TGTGCCAGCAGCCAGAATGCAGGGAATGATGAGCAGTTCTTC. This rearrangement joins TRBV3-1 to TRBJ2-1, with TRBD1 as a possible D gene (5 bases). Germline V gene sequence: CDR1 LGHDT, CDR2 YNNKEL (reference sequence). V lost 3 bases and J lost 8, with 14 bases in between. The CDR3 consists of 14 residues.

The table lists this clonotype with many counts. V and J are TRBV12-5 and TRBJ2-3; 11 bases are shared with TRBD1. Unmatched junction bases numbered 6, after V lost 7 bases and J lost 3 bases. The V gene's germline CDR1 is LGHNT and CDR2 FRNRAP. The CDR3 length is 15 residues. CDR3 sequence reads: CASARDRGRTDTQYF. The CDR3 DNA reads as TGTGCTAGTGCCCGGGACAGGGGGAGAACAGATACGCAGTATTTT.

Only a few counts were recorded for this clonotype. The germline gene is not matched at one end of the junction; a read error may be the cause. The V gene is TRBV20-1, the J gene TRBJ2-3, with 9 bases aligning to TRBD2. CDR1 is DFQATT, CDR2 SNEGSKA, per germline (reference sequence). This CDR3 has 17 amino acids. CDR3 amino acids: CSARDLASGKVGDTQYF. The CDR3 region has the DNA TGCAGTGCTAGAGATCTAGCTAGCGGGAAGGTTGGAGATACGCAGTACTTT.

This clonotype was counted only a few times. The chain uses TRBV6-5 and TRBJ1-2; D may be TRBD1 (6 bases). From germline, CDR1 is MNHEY and CDR2 SVGAGI. The CDR3 sequence is 14 residues long. The V end was cut by 0 bases, the J end by 6 bases, with 11 bases between. The CDR3 sequence: CASSYSAGADGYTF. In DNA, the CDR3 is TGTGCCAGCAGTTACTCAGCAGGGGCGGATGGCTACACCTTC.

The table lists this clonotype with a few counts. This rearrangement joins TRBV9 to TRBJ2-1; 9 bases are shared with TRBD2. Germline CDR1 SGDLS, CDR2 YYNGEE. The ends lost 3 bases at V and 13 bases at J; junction bases unmatched: 8. The CDR3 runs 13 residues. As DNA, the CDR3 is TGTGCCAGCAGCGAGGGCTTGGGACTAGCTCAGTTCTTC. As protein: CASSEGLGLAQFF.

The chain combines TRBV5-6 with TRBJ2-3, with D possibly being TRBD1 or TRBD2 (5 bases each). The CDR3 consists of 15 residues. Per the germline V gene, CDR1 is SGHDT and CDR2 is YYEEEE. Trimming took off 4 bases at V and 3 bases at J, with 15 bases between the two ends. CDR3 amino acids: CASSLGTPRTDTQYF. CDR3 in DNA: TGTGCCAGCAGCCTAGGGACCCCACGAACAGATACGCAGTATTTT. Drawing the rest from reference TRBV5-6 and TRBJ2-3, the complete variable domain is DAGVTQSPTHLIKTRGQQVTLRCSPKSGHDTVSWYQQALGQGPQFIFQYYEEEERQRGNFPDRFSGHQFPNYSSELNVNALLLGDSALYLCASSLGTPRTDTQYFGPGTRLTVL.

The V and J genes are TRBV7-9 and TRBJ1-2; no clear D gene. Germline assignment: CDR1 SEHNR and CDR2 FQNEAQ (reference sequence). Deletions cut 7 bases from V and 0 bases from J, with 12 bases between. The CDR3 spans 14 residues. The CDR3 region has the DNA TGTGCCAGCACCCGAGATCTTGCTAACTATGGCTACACCTTC. Encoded protein: CASTRDLANYGYTF.

This clonotype was counted many times. CDR3 nucleotide sequence: TGTGCCACCAGCCCGGCCTGGGGGAGGGACACTGAAGCTTTCTTT. Residues: CATSPAWGRDTEAFF. This chain uses TRBV15 with TRBJ1-1, with D tentatively TRBD1 (5 bases). The CDR3 runs to 15 residues. Per the germline V gene, CDR1 is LNHNV and CDR2 is YYDKDF (reference sequence). Trimming cost V 5 bases and J 3 bases, with 16 bases left between them.

In this sample, this clonotype turned up many times. This chain joins TRBV20-1 and TRBJ2-1, with D hard to call. CDR3 length equals 14 residues. The germline gives CDR1 DFQATT, CDR2 SNEGSKA (reference sequence). The ends were cut back, 2 bases at V and 4 bases at J, with 12 bases in the middle. DNA for the CDR3: TGCAGTGCTAGAAGGGCGGACCTATACAATGAGCAGTTCTTC. Translation: CSARRADLYNEQFF.

The genes are TRBV7-2 and TRBJ1-6, with D maybe TRBD1 (5 bases). The CDR3 covers 15 residues. Trimming pared 2 bases from V and 3 bases from J, leaving 8 bases between. Germline CDR1 reads SGHTA; CDR2 reads FQGNSA. The DNA of the CDR3 is TGTGCCAGCAGCTTACAGGGCCTCTATAATTCACCCCTCCACTTT. It translates to CASSLQGLYNSPLHF.

The rearrangement links TRBV6-2 or TRBV6-3 to TRBJ2-6; a possible D gene is TRBD1 (5 bases). The CDR3 length is 15 residues. V dropped 7 bases and J dropped 4 bases, with 14 bases sitting between them. CDR1 is MNHEY, CDR2 SVGEGT, per germline. CDR3 residues: CASIPAGLGANVLTF. CDR3 nucleotides: TGTGCCAGCATCCCCGCAGGGCTCGGGGCCAACGTCCTGACTTTC.

CDR3 sequence reads: CASSPTGQVNTEAFF. The CDR3 DNA follows: TGTGCCAGCAGCCCAACGGGACAGGTTAACACTGAAGCTTTCTTT. The chain combines TRBV11-3 with TRBJ1-1; 8 positions agree with TRBD1. The CDR3 loop spans 15 amino acids. V gave up 5 bases and J gave up 2 bases; unmatched junction bases: 7. Germline V CDR1 and CDR2: SGHNT, YENEEA.

This clonotype came up many times. DNA of the CDR3: TGTGCCAGCAGTTTATCCGGACAGCCCAATCAGCCCCAGCATTTT. Residues: CASSLSGQPNQPQHF. The chain has TRBV12-3 or TRBV12-4 and TRBJ1-5; D is perhaps TRBD1 (6 bases). The length of the CDR3 is 15 residues. V shed 2 bases and J shed 3 bases, with 11 bases lying between them.

This clonotype was seen many times. The CDR3 DNA sequence: TGTGCCAGTAGTATAGACCCCTCAGCGGGCGGGACAGATACGCAGTATTTT. Protein sequence: CASSIDPSAGGTDTQYF. The V and J genes are TRBV19 and TRBJ2-3; D is perhaps TRBD2 (6 bases). The ends were cut back, 0 bases at V and 3 bases at J, with 16 bases in the middle. The CDR3 extends over 17 amino acids. Germline-derived CDR1 and CDR2 are LNHDA and SQIVND (reference sequence).

This rearrangement joins TRBV2 to TRBJ2-5; no clear D gene. V was pared by 7 bases and J by 2 bases, with 11 bases between. This CDR3 has 13 residues. Germline V gene data show CDR1 as SNHLY and CDR2 as FYNNEI. The CDR3 DNA reads as TGTGCCAGCACTAAGGGTCAACAAGAGACCCAGTACTTC. Its translation: CASTKGQQETQYF.

This clonotype was seen only a few times. The chain joins TRBV20-1 to TRBJ2-3; tentative D call: TRBD1 (5 bases). Trimming left V 2 bases short and J 0 bases short, with 12 bases between. The germline CDR1 and CDR2 sequences are DFQATT and SNEGSKA (reference sequence). The CDR3 is 15 amino acids. CDR3 loop: CSARPSRQSTDTQYF. The CDR3 bases are TGCAGTGCTAGACCTTCGAGACAGAGCACAGATACGCAGTATTTT.

This clonotype was counted between two and nine times. The chain is built from TRBV5-1 and TRBJ2-3, with TRBD1 as a possible D gene (6 bases). CDR1 and CDR2 from the germline V gene are SGHRS and YFSETQ. The length of the CDR3 is 14 residues. V was shortened by 2 bases and J by 6 bases, with 13 bases between the two germline ends. The CDR3 spells CASSLQGVGDTQYF. CDR3 DNA sequence: TGCGCCAGCAGCTTACAGGGCGTCGGCGATACGCAGTATTTT.

The V and J genes are TRBV19 and TRBJ2-7; 12 bases line up with TRBD2. This CDR3 has 14 residues. V lost 8 bases and J lost 4; bases outside the gene matches: 6. Germline V lookup: CDR1 LNHDA, CDR2 SQIVND (reference sequence). The CDR3 nucleotides read TGTGCCAGTTCCGCTAGCGGGAGGGTGTACGAGCAGTACTTC. Amino acids: CASSASGRVYEQYF.

The chain joins TRBV6-2 or TRBV6-3 to TRBJ1-2; TRBD1 aligns across 8 bases. This CDR3 region has 15 residues. Germline trimming cut 5 bases from V and 4 bases from J; bases unmatched to any gene: 9. CDR1 and CDR2 (germline): MNHEY, SVGEGT. The CDR3 coding sequence is TGTGCCAGCAGTGCTCGGGGACAGGCGCGCTATGGCTACACCTTC. Its protein product is CASSARGQARYGYTF.